Listed below are T cell receptor beta chains from one sample, sequenced in a study of somatic mutations in cytotoxic T cells in rheumatoid arthritis. Only in-frame clones appear in the TCRdb table, and some are missing; sequencing was by immunoSEQ multiplex PCR. The sample consists of 25,000 to 30,000 clones, roughly 86% of them appearing once. The sample taken for sequencing was CD8+ T cells sorted from blood. The source is an adult with rheumatoid arthritis. CDR3s include the opening cysteine and the closing phenylalanine or tryptophan. D genes are given only for firm matches. Part of the rows lack a size; the others show once, few, many or a class for expanded clones.

size	V	J	D	DNA	CDR3
-	TRBV7-3	TRBJ1-1	-	TGTGCCAGCAGCTTAAGCGACAGCCGATTAGAAGCTTTCTTT	CASSLSDSRLEAFF
-	TRBV6-5	TRBJ2-5	TRBD2	TGTGCCAGCAGCGTACTAGCGGGAAGGATCCAGACCCAGTACTTC	CASSVLAGRIQTQYF
-	TRBV11-2	TRBJ2-5	-	TGTGCCAGCAGCACCCAGGGACATACAGAAGAGACCCAGTACTTC	CASSTQGHTEETQYF
-	TRBV5-1	TRBJ2-5	TRBD2	TGCGCCAGCAGCTTAACTAGCGGGCTGCAAGAGACCCAGTACTTC	CASSLTSGLQETQYF
-	TRBV4-2	TRBJ1-2	-	TGTGCCAGCAGCCAAGATGTCCTGGCGAGGGCAACCTTGAACTATGGCTACACCTTC	CASSQDVLARATLNYGYTF
-	TRBV6-6	TRBJ2-1	-	TGTGCCAGCAGTTACTCGCGGGACAGATCCTACAATGAGCAGTTCTTC	CASSYSRDRSYNEQFF
-	TRBV19	TRBJ2-1	-	TGTGCCAGTAGTGGAGTGACATTAGAAACCTTCTCCTACAATGAGCAGTTCTTC	CASSGVTLETFSYNEQFF
-	TRBV9	TRBJ2-1	TRBD2	TGTGCCAGCAGTGCGCCCCCACAGAGAGCGGGAGTTTGGAATGAGCAGTTCTTC	CASSAPPQRAGVWNEQFF
-	TRBV28	TRBJ2-3	TRBD2	TGTGCCAGCAGCACGGAGGTTCGACTAGCTAGATTTCCGCCAGATACGCAGTATTTT	CASSTEVRLARFPPDTQYF
-	TRBV4-3	TRBJ1-5	TRBD1	TGCGCCAGCAGCCCCGGGACAGGCAATCAGCCCCAGCATTTT	CASSPGTGNQPQHF
-	TRBV12-5	TRBJ1-3	-	TGTGCTAGTGGTTTGGTACCTACGAACACCATATATTTT	CASGLVPTNTIYF
few	TRBV9	TRBJ1-2	TRBD1	TGTGCCAGCAGCGAAGCCCCAGGGGGTCCCCCTTATAACTATGGCTACACCTTC	CASSEAPGGPPYNYGYTF
-	TRBV7-3	TRBJ2-7	-	TGTGCCAGCAGCCCCCCGGGGGCCTACGAGCAGTACTTC	CASSPPGAYEQYF
-	TRBV4-3	TRBJ2-2	TRBD1	TGCGCCAGCAGCCAGTGGACAGGGACCGGGGAGCTGTTTTTT	CASSQWTGTGELFF
-	TRBV6-6	TRBJ2-7	-	TGTGCCAGCAGTTACTCGATAGGAACGCAAGCTCACGAGCAGTACTTC	CASSYSIGTQAHEQYF
-	TRBV27	TRBJ1-1	-	TGTGCCAGCAGTTCCGGACCGACCTTATACCTGAACACTGAAGCTTTCTTT	CASSSGPTLYLNTEAFF
-	TRBV11-2	TRBJ2-5	-	TGTGCCAGCAGCCAGACCTACAACCAAGAGACCCAGTACTTC	CASSQTYNQETQYF
-	TRBV27	TRBJ2-7	TRBD1	TGTGCCAGCAGTGGACAGGGGCCCTACGAGCAGTACTTC	CASSGQGPYEQYF
-	TRBV6-6	TRBJ1-5	-	TGTGCCAGCACCTGGGGGACGGATCAGCCCCAGCATTTT	CASTWGTDQPQHF
-	TRBV11-2	TRBJ2-1	-	TGTGCCAGCAGCTTGCTAGTCAATGAGCAGTTCTTC	CASSLLVNEQFF
-	TRBV27	TRBJ2-1	TRBD2	TGTGCCAGCAGTCCTACAACTAGCGAGTCCTACAATGAGCAGTTCTTC	CASSPTTSESYNEQFF
-	TRBV10-2	TRBJ2-7	-	TGCGCCAGCGTTGGGGTCGCTACGGTAGAGCAGTACTTC	CASVGVATVEQYF
-	TRBV12-2	TRBJ2-1	-	TGTGCAAGTCGCTTAGCGCGGACTAGCGGGAGCGATACTGATGAGCAGTTCTTC	CASRLARTSGSDTDEQFF
once	TRBV7-2	TRBJ2-5	TRBD2	TGTGCCAGCAGCGCTGGGGGGGAGGAGACCCAGTACTTC	CASSAGGEETQYF
-	TRBV19	TRBJ2-1	-	TGTGCCTCTTTCGGATCCGTCGGGGATGAGCAGTTCTTC	CASFGSVGDEQFF
-	TRBV4-1	TRBJ1-2	TRBD1	TGCGCCAGCAGCCAAGGGACAGGGGTAGGCTATGGCTACACCTTC	CASSQGTGVGYGYTF
-	TRBV28	TRBJ2-3	-	TGTGCCAGCGTAATGGAGGGGGGGCTAACAGATACGCAGTATTTT	CASVMEGGLTDTQYF
-	TRBV11-1	TRBJ2-5	TRBD2	TGTGCCAGCAGCTTAGGCGGCGGGGGGATCCAAGAGACCCAGTACTTC	CASSLGGGGIQETQYF
-	TRBV7-9	TRBJ2-1	TRBD2	TGTGCCAGCAGCTCCGTCGACGGGGGGTACAATGAGCAGTTCTTC	CASSSVDGGYNEQFF
-	TRBV19	TRBJ2-7	-	TGTGCCAGTAGTTTAGCGGTCTCAGCCTACGAGCAGTACTTC	CASSLAVSAYEQYF
-	TRBV7-9	TRBJ1-1	-	TGTGCCAGCACCCTTTCTGGCAGATTGAACACTGAAGCTTTCTTT	CASTLSGRLNTEAFF
few	TRBV19	TRBJ2-7	-	TGTGCCAGTAGTATAGCGGGGTCGCACACCTCCTACGAGCAGTACTTC	CASSIAGSHTSYEQYF
-	TRBV4-1	TRBJ1-5	-	TGCGCCAGCAGCCATTTTTGGAAGAGCCAGCCCCAGCATTTT	CASSHFWKSQPQHF
-	TRBV19	TRBJ2-1	-	TGTGCCAGTAGTATCTTCCCGGCGGAGGGCTCCTACAATGAGCAGTTCTTC	CASSIFPAEGSYNEQFF
-	TRBV27	TRBJ2-7	TRBD1	TGTGCCAGCAGTTCGGACAGGGGGCTACCCTACGAGCAGTACTTC	CASSSDRGLPYEQYF
few	TRBV4-1	TRBJ2-6	-	TGCGCCAGCAGCCACTCTGGGGCCAACGTCCTGACTTTC	CASSHSGANVLTF
-	TRBV2	TRBJ1-3	-	TGTGCCAGCAGTGGGGGACCCCCCGTCGGCTCTGGAAACACCATATATTTT	CASSGGPPVGSGNTIYF
once	TRBV5-1	TRBJ2-7	TRBD1	TGCGCCAGCAGCTTGGGGACAGGTCCCTACGAGCAGTACTTC	CASSLGTGPYEQYF
once	TRBV6-5	TRBJ2-7	-	TGTGCCAGCCATAGCTCCTACGAGCAGTACTTC	CASHSSYEQYF